This entry lists 27 T cell receptor beta chains sequenced from one sample in a study of CD8 T cells in ankylosing spondylitis (dated by TCRdb to the late 2010s). Libraries were prepared through 5' RACE. The run used an Illumina HiSeq 2500. TCRdb reran the public reads through fastp at Q25 and MiXCR, keeping productive beta chains. Every entry covers one CDR3 protein and lists the most common genes and DNA from its rows. In all, the sample holds a few hundred thousand distinct CDR3 sequences, and roughly 10% of those were seen once. Jointly, the top ten make up 5.5% to 8% of the sample. The sequenced sample consisted of blood, either unsorted or a sorted T cell fraction (not recorded which). The receptors stem from a male donor with ankylosing spondylitis or in good health (not recorded which).

This clonotype came up many times. The rearrangement uses TRBV5-1 and TRBJ1-1; tentative D call: TRBD1 (5 bases). V was pared by 3 bases and J by 5 bases, with 14 bases between. CDR1 and CDR2 from the germline V gene are SGHRS and YFSETQ. There are 14 residues in the CDR3. CDR3 loop: CASSWTPGGTEAFF. The CDR3 nucleotides read TGCGCCAGCAGCTGGACCCCTGGGGGAACTGAAGCTTTCTTT.

This clonotype was seen only a few times. This chain connects TRBV2 to TRBJ1-6, with no clear D. Germline-derived CDR1 and CDR2 are SNHLY and FYNNEI. The CDR3 totals 14 residues. V shed 4 bases and J shed 7 bases, with 11 bases lying between them. The CDR3 DNA sequence: TGTGCCAGCAGTGTGGACTTCCAAAATTCACCCCTCCACTTT. Translation: CASSVDFQNSPLHF.

At least ten counts were recorded for this clonotype. The chain links TRBV5-1 to TRBJ2-3; TRBD2 matches 13 bases. CDR1 is SGHRS and CDR2 is YFSETQ in the germline V gene. This CDR3 contains 18 residues. V gave up 2 bases and J gave up 4 bases; unmatched junction bases: 10. The CDR3 DNA sequence: TGCGCCAGCAGCTTCGGTACTAGCGGGGGGGCCGGCGCAGATACGCAGTATTTT. Amino acids: CASSFGTSGGAGADTQYF.

The chain has TRBV28 and TRBJ2-5, with TRBD2 identical over 7 bases. Losses at the gene ends were 2 bases for V and 3 bases for J; bases not matched to a gene: 6. Germline V gene lookup returns CDR1 MDHEN and CDR2 SYDVKM. The CDR3 spans 15 residues. In DNA form, the CDR3 reads TGTGCCAGCAGTTTAAGGCGGGAGAGGGAAGAGACCCAGTACTTC. This encodes CASSLRREREETQYF.

This clonotype showed up just a few times. This chain links TRBV5-1 with TRBJ1-4, with D perhaps matching TRBD1 (5 bases). The CDR3 is 15 residues long. Per germline, CDR1 SGHRS and CDR2 YFSETQ. V was trimmed by 5 bases and J by 7 bases, leaving 18 bases between them. In nucleotides, the CDR3 is TGCGCCAGCAGTTCCCGGGCGCGGGGCGGTGAAAAACTGTTTTTT. It encodes CASSSRARGGEKLFF. Full variable domain (missing parts from reference TRBV5-1 and TRBJ1-4): KAGVTQTPRYLIKTRGQQVTLSCSPISGHRSVSWYQQTPGQGLQFLFEYFSETQRNKGNFPGRFSGRQFSNSRSEMNVSTLELGDSALYLCASSSRARGGEKLFFGSGTQLSVL.

There are many counts of this clonotype. The chain uses TRBV12-3 or TRBV12-4 and TRBJ2-5; the D gene could be TRBD1 or TRBD2 (5 bases each). The CDR3 loop spans 15 amino acids. V was shortened by 3 bases and J by 5 bases, with 16 bases between the two germline ends. The CDR3 loop is CASSFSGSFGETQYF. CDR3 DNA sequence: TGTGCCAGCAGTTTTTCAGGGAGTTTTGGGGAGACCCAGTACTTC.

Ten or more counts support this clonotype. V is TRBV5-1 and J is TRBJ1-1, with TRBD1 matching over 7 bases. Germline CDR1 and CDR2: SGHRS and YFSETQ. V lost 5 bases and J lost 2; bases outside the gene matches: 9. CDR3 length: 15 amino acids. CDR3 DNA: TGCGCCAGCAGTCTTTTAGGGGGCCTCAACACTGAAGCTTTCTTT. It codes for CASSLLGGLNTEAFF.

This clonotype was detected a few times. The chain recombines TRBV4-1 with TRBJ2-3; 11 bases map to TRBD2. Trimming cost V 10 bases and J 0 bases; bases outside gene matches: 9. This CDR3 contains 16 residues. Per germline, CDR1 MGHRA and CDR2 YSYEKL. CDR3 protein: CATGLAGLTSTDTQYF. DNA of the CDR3: TGCGCCACCGGACTAGCGGGTTTAACTAGCACAGATACGCAGTATTTT.

This clonotype was counted ten times or more. The chain joins TRBV12-3 or TRBV12-4 to TRBJ2-7; 9 bases line up with TRBD2. V was clipped by 3 bases and J by 5 bases; unmatched bases: 2. The CDR3 totals 13 residues. The CDR3 region is CASSFAGGDEQYF. The CDR3 coding sequence is TGTGCCAGCAGTTTTGCGGGAGGGGACGAGCAGTACTTC.

The table lists this clonotype with many counts. The chain joins TRBV12-3 or TRBV12-4 to TRBJ2-1; 11 bases fit TRBD2. The V segment lost 7 bases and the J segment 10 bases; nucleotides outside the gene matches: 12. CDR3 length equals 15 residues. CDR3 DNA sequence: TGTGCCAGCACCCTTGGTAGCGGGGGGGACTACGAGCAGTTCTTC. Protein product: CASTLGSGGDYEQFF.

The table lists this clonotype with a few counts. The chain recombines TRBV3-1 with TRBJ1-4, with D possibly TRBD1 on 5 matching bases. V gave up 4 bases and J gave up 8 bases, with 17 bases separating them. This CDR3 has 15 residues. The germline V gene encodes CDR1 LGHDT and CDR2 YNNKEL (reference sequence). The CDR3 is CASSRYLMGREKLFF. CDR3 bases: TGTGCCAGCAGCCGATACCTGATGGGGCGGGAAAAACTGTTTTTT.

This clonotype came up many times. The gene calls are TRBV7-3 and TRBJ2-3, with a possible D match to TRBD2 (5 bases). This CDR3 has 17 amino acids. The V end was cut by 0 bases, the J end by 3 bases, with 16 bases between. Germline assignment: CDR1 SGHTA and CDR2 FQGTGA. CDR3 bases: TGTGCCAGCAGCTTAACGGGAGTAGGGAGAGGTACAGATACGCAGTATTTT. It codes for CASSLTGVGRGTDTQYF.

The sample holds many counts of this clonotype. V usage is TRBV20-1 and J usage is TRBJ2-1; D might be TRBD2 (6 bases). CDR1 DFQATT and CDR2 SNEGSKA come from the germline V gene (reference sequence). With 2 bases removed from V and 2 bases from J, the gap between germline ends came to 13 bases. CDR3 size: 15 residues. The CDR3 sequence is CSARRGTVTYNEQFF. Here the CDR3 DNA reads TGCAGTGCTAGACGGGGGACGGTTACCTACAATGAGCAGTTCTTC.

The chain employs TRBV2 and TRBJ2-3; tentative D call: TRBD2 (5 bases). This CDR3 is built from 13 residues. Germline values: CDR1 SNHLY, CDR2 FYNNEI. Trimming left V 8 bases short and J 11 bases short, with 20 bases between. The CDR3 sequence is CASLAVDPRRQYF. In DNA form, the CDR3 reads TGTGCCAGCCTAGCTGTTGACCCTCGGAGGCAGTATTTT.

The chain recombines TRBV5-1 with TRBJ2-6; a possible D gene is TRBD2 (6 bases). Trimming removed 1 base from V and 0 bases from J, with 14 bases in between. CDR1 is SGHRS, CDR2 YFSETQ, per germline. CDR3 size: 18 residues. The CDR3 region is CASSLRPGVDSGANVLTF. CDR3 coding DNA: TGCGCCAGCAGCTTGCGCCCGGGGGTTGACTCTGGGGCCAACGTCCTGACTTTC.

V and J are TRBV7-9 and TRBJ1-1, with D hard to call. V gave up 8 bases and J gave up 5 bases, with 18 bases separating them. The CDR3 runs 14 residues. Germline V gene sequence: CDR1 SEHNR, CDR2 FQNEAQ (reference sequence). CDR3 residues: CASDGPVIGTEAFF. The DNA for the CDR3 is TGTGCCAGCGACGGGCCGGTCATTGGGACTGAAGCTTTCTTT.

This chain joins TRBV20-1 and TRBJ1-1, with 7 bases matching TRBD1. The germline V gene has CDR1 DFQATT and CDR2 SNEGSKA (reference sequence). The CDR3 runs to 12 residues. The junction had 5 bases not matched to a gene; V was cut back by 6 bases and J by 4 bases. CDR3 residues: CSATGQVTEAFF. The CDR3 DNA sequence: TGCAGTGCCACCGGACAGGTCACTGAAGCTTTCTTT.

The sample holds a few counts of this clonotype. The chain has TRBV28 and TRBJ2-5, with D perhaps matching TRBD1 (6 bases). V was cut by 7 bases and J by 5 bases, with 14 bases left in between. This CDR3 has 13 amino acids. Germline CDR1 and CDR2: MDHEN and SYDVKM. CDR3 DNA: TGTGCCAGCACCGACCAGGGGCTGGAGACCCAGTACTTC. Amino acid sequence: CASTDQGLETQYF.

This rearrangement joins TRBV27 to TRBJ1-2, with D perhaps TRBD1 (5 bases). Trimming removed 3 bases from V and 8 bases from J, with 19 bases in between. This CDR3 is 15 amino acids long. From germline, CDR1 is MNHEY and CDR2 SMNVEV (reference sequence). The CDR3 DNA sequence: TGTGCCAGCAGTTTTTTGCCGGGGCTTATTGGAGGCTACACCTTC. Translating gives CASSFLPGLIGGYTF.

With respect to this clonotype: Sequence at one end of the junction differs from germline and may be a read error. This chain joins TRBV3-1 and TRBJ2-3; TRBD1 aligns across 8 bases. The V gene's germline CDR1 is LGHDT and CDR2 YNNKEL (reference sequence). This CDR3 has 20 residues. As DNA, the CDR3 is TGTGCCAGCAGCCAAGATCCGCGTAAAAGACAGGGGCGCAGCATAGATACGCAGTATTTT. It encodes CASSQDPRKRQGRSIDTQYF.

This clonotype was seen repeatedly, ten times or more. The genes are TRBV7-3 and TRBJ2-1; D not certain. The V end was cut by 2 bases, the J end by 1 base, with 15 bases between. Germline CDR1 SGHTA, CDR2 FQGTGA. This CDR3 comprises 17 residues. CDR3 bases: TGTGCCAGCAGCTTATTCGCTGGTGGAAGGTCCTACAATGAGCAGTTCTTC. Its translation is CASSLFAGGRSYNEQFF.

The chain uses TRBV20-1 and TRBJ2-5, with D possibly TRBD1 on 6 matching bases. Trimming stripped 6 bases from V and 3 bases from J, with 11 bases between. From germline, CDR1 is DFQATT and CDR2 SNEGSKA (reference sequence). CDR3 length: 12 amino acids. The CDR3 sequence is CSAPPGEETQYF. The CDR3 DNA sequence: TGCAGTGCACCCCCAGGGGAAGAGACCCAGTACTTC.

At least ten counts were recorded for this clonotype. The genes are TRBV29-1 and TRBJ2-1; D is unresolved. Trimming pared 3 bases from V and 4 bases from J, leaving 4 bases between. CDR1 SQVTM and CDR2 ANQGSEA come from the germline V gene. The CDR3 runs to 11 residues. The CDR3 here is CSVDIYNEQFF. In DNA form, the CDR3 reads TGCAGCGTTGACATATACAATGAGCAGTTCTTC.

The table lists this clonotype with a few counts. V gene TRBV12-3 or TRBV12-4 combines with J gene TRBJ2-2; D is possibly TRBD1 (6 bases). The CDR3 totals 16 residues. The V end lost 7 bases, the J end lost 0 bases, and 15 bases lay between the germline ends. DNA for the CDR3: TGTGCCAGCAACCTACAGGGTACCCCGAACACCGGGGAGCTGTTTTTT. Protein: CASNLQGTPNTGELFF.

This clonotype came up many times. The rearrangement links TRBV18 to TRBJ1-1; D is unclear. With 6 bases removed from V and 0 bases from J, the gap between germline ends came to 8 bases. The CDR3 length is 13 residues. CDR1 and CDR2 (germline): KGHSH, LQKENI. This CDR3 reads CASSPSVNTEAFF. The DNA of the CDR3 is TGTGCCAGCTCTCCCTCGGTGAACACTGAAGCTTTCTTT.

In this sample, this clonotype turned up many times. One junction end disagrees with the germline gene, perhaps due to a read error. V gene TRBV12-3 or TRBV12-4 combines with J gene TRBJ1-5; possibly TRBD1 for D (6 bases). The CDR3 spans 15 residues. This CDR3 is CASTLMGQGNQPQHF. In DNA form, the CDR3 reads TGTGCCAGCACTTTAATGGGACAAGGCAATCAGCCCCAGCATTTT.

This clonotype was observed at least ten times. V is TRBV5-1 and J is TRBJ2-4, with 9 nucleotides matching TRBD1. Germline V lookup: CDR1 SGHRS, CDR2 YFSETQ. CDR3 length: 13 amino acids. Unmatched junction bases numbered 4, after V lost 4 bases and J lost 8 bases. The CDR3 spells CASSQGQGYIQYF. The CDR3 DNA follows: TGCGCCAGCAGCCAGGGACAGGGTTACATTCAGTACTTC. Drawing the rest from reference TRBV5-1 and TRBJ2-4, the complete variable domain is KAGVTQTPRYLIKTRGQQVTLSCSPISGHRSVSWYQQTPGQGLQFLFEYFSETQRNKGNFPGRFSGRQFSNSRSEMNVSTLELGDSALYLCASSQGQGYIQYFGAGTRLSVL.